Each of the 11 T cell receptor beta chains below was sequenced from the same sample in a study of blood T cell repertoires in COVID-19. Generated by immunoSEQ multiplex PCR, the TCRdb table keeps only in-frame clones and is missing some. The sample shows about 71,000 clones, 85% to 90% of them seen only once. The sequenced material came from peripheral blood. These receptors were taken from a man in his forties or fifties with acute or convalescent COVID-19.

The chain has TRBV28 and TRBJ1-4; D is unresolved. Trimming left V 7 bases short and J 0 bases short, with 15 bases between. The CDR3 is 16 residues long. Germline V gene data show CDR1 as MDHEN and CDR2 as SYDVKM. CDR3 region: CASITGVGSTNEKLFF. The CDR3 DNA reads as TGTGCCAGCATAACCGGGGTCGGATCAACTAATGAAAAACTGTTTTTT. The full variable domain, its missing parts supplied by reference TRBV28 and TRBJ1-4, is DVKVTQSSRYLVKRTGEKVFLECVQDMDHENMFWYRQDPGLGLRLIYFSYDVKMKEKGDIPEGYSVSREKKERFSLILESASTNQTSMYLCASITGVGSTNEKLFFGSGTQLSVL.

The gene calls are TRBV27 and TRBJ2-7, with 10 nucleotides matching TRBD1. Germline V gene sequence: CDR1 MNHEY, CDR2 SMNVEV (reference sequence). The CDR3 contains 15 residues. V lost 0 bases to trimming and J lost 4 bases; unmatched junction nucleotides: 3. Here the CDR3 DNA reads TGTGCCAGCAGTTTATCTGGACAGGGGGGATACGAGCAGTACGTC. This gives the protein CASSLSGQGGYEQYV.

J is TRBJ1-5 and V is TRBV6-5, with D possibly TRBD1 on 6 matching bases. CDR3 length: 14 amino acids. Trimming left V 6 bases short and J 4 bases short, with 13 bases between. The germline CDR1 and CDR2 sequences are MNHEY and SVGAGI. The CDR3 DNA follows: TGTGCCAGCAGGGATTATACAGGGAATCAGCCCCAGCATTTT. Translated: CASRDYTGNQPQHF.

J is TRBJ2-7 and V is TRBV2, with D maybe TRBD2 (5 bases). CDR1 is SNHLY, CDR2 FYNNEI, per germline. Trimming removed 5 bases at V and 13 bases at J, with 15 bases between. The length of the CDR3 is 11 residues. The CDR3: CASSPRGSLYF. Here the CDR3 DNA reads TGTGCCAGCAGTCCAAGAGGGAGTTTATACTTC.

This clone was observed a few times. This chain uses TRBV5-6 with TRBJ1-4; 10 positions match TRBD1. The CDR3 covers 14 residues. The germline CDR1 and CDR2 sequences are SGHDT and YYEEEE. With 2 bases clipped from V and 8 bases from J, the junction kept 3 bases outside the gene matches. CDR3 nucleotide sequence: TGTGCCAGCAGCTTAAGGACAGGGGGAGAAAAACTGTTTTTT. Amino acid sequence: CASSLRTGGEKLFF.

The chain employs TRBV3-1 (or the pseudogene TRBV3-2) and TRBJ2-1; 8 nucleotides match TRBD2. This CDR3 is built from 15 residues. The germline V gene has CDR1 LGHDT and CDR2 YNNKEL (reference sequence). V lost 3 bases, J lost 8 bases, and 9 bases stayed unmatched. CDR3 bases: TGTGCCAGCAGCCACCTTAGCGGGACCGCGGATGAGCAGTTCTTC. Protein: CASSHLSGTADEQFF.

The chain combines TRBV14 with TRBJ1-2, with 7 bases matching TRBD1. This CDR3 comprises 14 residues. Germline V gene sequence: CDR1 SGHDN, CDR2 FVKESK. Trimming took 4 bases from V and 4 from J; bases not matched to a gene: 6. The CDR3 DNA follows: TGTGCCAGCAGCCTCACAGGGGTTTTCTATGGCTACACCTTC. Translating it yields CASSLTGVFYGYTF.

The CDR3 here is CATSDTGTGHYQAFF. The CDR3 coding sequence is TGTGCCACCAGTGACACCGGGACAGGGCATTATCAAGCTTTCTTT. The chain joins TRBV24-1 to TRBJ1-1; TRBD1 matches at 9 bases. The J segment lost 9 bases and the V segment lost 4 bases, leaving 11 bases of the junction unmatched. CDR3 length: 15 amino acids. Germline CDR1 and CDR2: KGHDR and SFDVKD.

The rearrangement uses TRBV19 and TRBJ1-1, with TRBD1 matching 7 bases. CDR1 is LNHDA, CDR2 SQIVND, per germline (reference sequence). The CDR3 covers 13 residues. V shed 0 bases and J 7 bases; nucleotides not matched to a gene: 2. The CDR3 DNA reads as TGTGCCAGTAGTATAGACGGGACAGATGAAGCTTTCTTT. This encodes CASSIDGTDEAFF.

The genes are TRBV4-3 and TRBJ2-1; tentatively, D is TRBD1 (6 bases). The ends were cut back, 0 bases at V and 7 bases at J, with 19 bases in the middle. The CDR3 is made up of 17 amino acids. Germline lookup yields CDR1 LGHNA and CDR2 YSLEER. CDR3 sequence reads: CASSQERGTSSGNEQFF. In nucleotides, the CDR3 is TGCGCCAGCAGCCAAGAGAGGGGGACCTCGTCGGGAAATGAGCAGTTCTTC.

This chain connects TRBV5-5 to TRBJ2-5; D ambiguous. The CDR3 covers 13 residues. The ends were cut back, 1 base at V and 3 bases at J, with 7 bases in the middle. The V gene's germline CDR1 is SGHKS and CDR2 YYEKEE (reference sequence). The CDR3: CASSLFPEETQYF. CDR3 in DNA: TGTGCCAGCAGCTTGTTCCCGGAAGAGACCCAGTACTTC. Supplemented by reference TRBV5-5 and TRBJ2-5, the full variable domain reads DAGVTQSPTHLIKTRGQQVTLRCSPISGHKSVSWYQQVLGQGPQFIFQYYEKEERGRGNFPDRFSARQFPNYSSELNVNALLLGDSALYLCASSLFPEETQYFGPGTRLLVL.